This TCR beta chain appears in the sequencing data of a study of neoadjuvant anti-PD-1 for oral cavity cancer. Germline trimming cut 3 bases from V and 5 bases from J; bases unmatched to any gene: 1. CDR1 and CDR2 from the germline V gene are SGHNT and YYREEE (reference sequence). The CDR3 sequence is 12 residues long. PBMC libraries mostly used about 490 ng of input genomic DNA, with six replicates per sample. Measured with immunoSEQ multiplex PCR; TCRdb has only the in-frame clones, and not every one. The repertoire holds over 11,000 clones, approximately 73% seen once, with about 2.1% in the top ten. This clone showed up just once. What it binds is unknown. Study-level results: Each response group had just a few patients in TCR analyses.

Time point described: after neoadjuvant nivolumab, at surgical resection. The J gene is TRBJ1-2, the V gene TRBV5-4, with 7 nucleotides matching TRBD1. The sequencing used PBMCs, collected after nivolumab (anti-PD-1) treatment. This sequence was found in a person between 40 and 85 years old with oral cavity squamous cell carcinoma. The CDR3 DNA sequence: TGTGCCAGCAGCTCGACAGGGTATGGCTACACCTTC. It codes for CASSSTGYGYTF.